Given below is one T cell receptor (beta chain) in context. Its antigen is not identified. TCRdb's copy holds only in-frame clones and misses some; the assay was immunoSEQ multiplex PCR. The sample contains fewer than 30,000 clones, around four fifths of which appear only once. V lost 2 bases and J 2 bases, leaving 18 bases between the germline ends. The CDR3 spans 17 residues. Per germline, CDR1 LNHDA and CDR2 SQIVND (reference sequence). These data belong to a study of vaccination effects on CD4 cells after COVID-19. Before sequencing, viral peptide pools were used by the ViraFEST assay to expand antigen-specific CD4+ T cells. Following culture for around 10 days, CD4+ T cells were isolated. Every participant took two doses of the BNT162b2 or mRNA-1273 vaccine. Nobody among the vaccine recipients had prior SARS-CoV-2 infection (nucleocapsid antibodies were negative). PBMC were cultured at around 2 million per well with 10 IU/ml IL-2 and about 9.5 ug/ml peptides.

Here the sequenced sample was CD4+ T cells from PBMCs cultured with HCoV-NL63 spike peptides, taken after COVID-19 vaccination. The rearrangement links TRBV19 to TRBJ1-1; D may be TRBD1 (6 bases). The receptor comes from a human donor who received a COVID-19 vaccine. Some clones in this sample may be carry-over from other donors' samples. CDR3 sequence (DNA): TGTGCCAGTAGTATAAGCCCCGGGGTGGGGGCAAACACTGAAGCTTTCTTT. It translates to CASSISPGVGANTEAFF.